This note documents a single TCR beta chain sequence. Germline V CDR1 and CDR2: DFQATT, SNEGSKA (reference sequence). Losses at the gene ends were 1 base for V and 1 base for J; bases not matched to a gene: 3. This CDR3 comprises 15 residues. Researchers took RNA transcripts and amplified the TCR beta CDR3 regions from them. The HTBI primer set was used in a first-round RT-PCR of the TCR CDR3. TCRdb used MiXCR to reprocess the multiplex PCR reads, holding one entry per CDR3 protein. This sample has 450,000 to 700,000 distinct CDR3 sequences, with roughly 50% found just once. The source of the sample is a study of T cells in Graves' hyperthyroidism and ophthalmopathy.

The sequencing input was peripheral blood or thyroid tissue (not recorded which). The receptor was isolated from a woman younger than 35 with Graves' hyperthyroidism. V gene TRBV20-1 combines with J gene TRBJ2-2, with 7 bases fitting TRBD1. The CDR3 DNA is TGCAGTGCTAGAGGGACAGGACAGAACACCGGGGAGCTGTTTTTT. Translating gives CSARGTGQNTGELFF.